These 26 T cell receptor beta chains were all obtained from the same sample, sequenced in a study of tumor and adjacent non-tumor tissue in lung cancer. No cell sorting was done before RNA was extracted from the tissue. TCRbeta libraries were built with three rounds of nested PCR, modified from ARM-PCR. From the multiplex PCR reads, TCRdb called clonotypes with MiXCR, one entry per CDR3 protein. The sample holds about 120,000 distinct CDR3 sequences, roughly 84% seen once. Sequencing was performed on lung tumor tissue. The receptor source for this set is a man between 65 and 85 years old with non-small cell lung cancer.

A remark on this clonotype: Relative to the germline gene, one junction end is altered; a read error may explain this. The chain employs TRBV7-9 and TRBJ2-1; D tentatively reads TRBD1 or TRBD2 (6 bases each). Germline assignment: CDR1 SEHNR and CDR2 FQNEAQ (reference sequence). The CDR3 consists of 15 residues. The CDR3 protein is CTNSPSGGGNNEQFF. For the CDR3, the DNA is TGTACCAACAGCCCCTCCGGGGGCGGAAACAATGAGCAGTTCTTT. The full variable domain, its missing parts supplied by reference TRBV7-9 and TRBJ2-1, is DTGVSQNPRHKITKRGQNVTFRCDPISEHNRLYWYRQTLGQGPEFLTYFQNEAQLEKSRLLSDRFSAERPKGSFSTLEIQRTEQGDSAMYLCTNSPSGGGNNEQFFGPGTRLTVL.

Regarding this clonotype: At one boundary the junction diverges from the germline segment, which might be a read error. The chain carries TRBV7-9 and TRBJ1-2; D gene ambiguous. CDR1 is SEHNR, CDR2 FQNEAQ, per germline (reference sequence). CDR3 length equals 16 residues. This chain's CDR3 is CASTLAVETAITGYTF. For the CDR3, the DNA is TGTGCCAGCACCTTAGCGGTAGAGACCGCAATTACTGGCTACACATTC.

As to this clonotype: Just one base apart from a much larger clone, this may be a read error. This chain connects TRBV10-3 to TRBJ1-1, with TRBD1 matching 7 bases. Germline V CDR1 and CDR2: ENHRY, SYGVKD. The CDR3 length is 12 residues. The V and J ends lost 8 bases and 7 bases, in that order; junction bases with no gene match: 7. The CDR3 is CAIGTADIEAFF. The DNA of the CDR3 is TGTGCCATCGGGACAGCCGACATTGAAGCTTTCTTT.

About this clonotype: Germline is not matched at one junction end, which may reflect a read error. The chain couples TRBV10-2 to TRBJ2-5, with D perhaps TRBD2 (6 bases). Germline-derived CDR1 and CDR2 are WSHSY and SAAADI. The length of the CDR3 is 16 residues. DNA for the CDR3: TGCGCCACCCAGGGAGGCGCAACGAGGGGTGGGGAGACCCAACACTTC. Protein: CATQGGATRGGETQHF.

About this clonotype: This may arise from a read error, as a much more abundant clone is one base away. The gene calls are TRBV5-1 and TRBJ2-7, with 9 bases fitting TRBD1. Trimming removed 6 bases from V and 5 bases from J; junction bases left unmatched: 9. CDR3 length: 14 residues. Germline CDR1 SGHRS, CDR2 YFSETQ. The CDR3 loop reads CASNTTGTGNEQYF. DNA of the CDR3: TGCGCCAGCAACACGACCGGGACAGGGAACGAGCAGTACTTC. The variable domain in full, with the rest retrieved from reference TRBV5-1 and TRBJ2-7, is KAGVTQTPRYLIKTRGQQVTLSCSPISGHRSVSWYQQTPGQGLQFLFEYFSETQRNKGNFPGRFSGRQFSNSRSEMNVSTLELGDSALYLCASNTTGTGNEQYFGPGTRLTVT.

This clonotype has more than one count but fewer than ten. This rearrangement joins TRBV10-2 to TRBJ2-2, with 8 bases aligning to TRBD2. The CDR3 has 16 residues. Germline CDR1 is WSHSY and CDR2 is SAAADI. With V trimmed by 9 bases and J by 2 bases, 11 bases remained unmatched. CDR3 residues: CASRPDGGDNTGELFF. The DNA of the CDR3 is TGCGCCAGTAGACCAGACGGGGGGGATAACACCGGGGAGCTGTTTTTT.

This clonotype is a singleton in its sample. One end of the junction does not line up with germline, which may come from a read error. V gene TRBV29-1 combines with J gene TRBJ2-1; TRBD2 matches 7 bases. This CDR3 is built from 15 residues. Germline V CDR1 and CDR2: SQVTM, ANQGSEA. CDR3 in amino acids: CSVRVRAGVDNDKFF. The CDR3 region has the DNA TGTAGTGTCCGCGTTAGGGCGGGAGTGGACAATGACAAGTTCTTC.

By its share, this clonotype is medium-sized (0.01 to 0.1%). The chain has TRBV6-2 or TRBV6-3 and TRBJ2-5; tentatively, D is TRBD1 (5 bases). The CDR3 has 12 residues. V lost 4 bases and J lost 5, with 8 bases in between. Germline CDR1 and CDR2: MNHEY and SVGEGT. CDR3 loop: CASSSGWETQYF. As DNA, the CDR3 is TGTGCCAGCAGTTCAGGGTGGGAGACCCAGTACTTC.

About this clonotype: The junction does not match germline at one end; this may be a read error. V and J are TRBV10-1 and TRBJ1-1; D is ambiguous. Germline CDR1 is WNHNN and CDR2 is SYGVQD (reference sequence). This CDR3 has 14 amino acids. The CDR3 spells CARSESGINTEAFF. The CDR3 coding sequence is TGCGCCAGAAGTGAATCGGGAATTAACACTGAAGCTTTCTTT.

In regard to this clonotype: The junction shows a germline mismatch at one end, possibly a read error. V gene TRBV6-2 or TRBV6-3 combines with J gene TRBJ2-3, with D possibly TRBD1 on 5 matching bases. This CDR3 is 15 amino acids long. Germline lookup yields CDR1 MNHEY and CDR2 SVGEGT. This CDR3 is CASSYRTLQTDTKYF. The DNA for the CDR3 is TGTGCCAGCAGTTACCGGACCCTGCAGACAGATACGAAGTATTTT.

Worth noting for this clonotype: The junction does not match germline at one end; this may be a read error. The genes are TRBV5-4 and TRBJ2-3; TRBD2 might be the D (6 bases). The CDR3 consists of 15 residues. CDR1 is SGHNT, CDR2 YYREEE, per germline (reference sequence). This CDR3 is CASSWGVGRADTQYF. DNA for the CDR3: TGTGCCAGCAGCTGGGGGGTGGGCCGGGCAGATACGCAGTATTTC. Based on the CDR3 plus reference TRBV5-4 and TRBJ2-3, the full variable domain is ETGVTQSPTHLIKTRGQQVTLRCSSQSGHNTVSWYQQALGQGPQFIFQYYREEENGRGNFPPRFSGLQFPNYSSELNVNALELDDSALYLCASSWGVGRADTQYFGPGTRLTVL.

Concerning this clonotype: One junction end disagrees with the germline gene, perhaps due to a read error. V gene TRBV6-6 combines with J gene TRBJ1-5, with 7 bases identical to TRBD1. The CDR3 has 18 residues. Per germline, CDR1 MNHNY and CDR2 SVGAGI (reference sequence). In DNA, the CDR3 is TGTGCTAGTAGTTACTTCGGGTGGGGACAGAATAGCAAACAGCCCCAGCATTTT. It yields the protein CASSYFGWGQNSKQPQHF.

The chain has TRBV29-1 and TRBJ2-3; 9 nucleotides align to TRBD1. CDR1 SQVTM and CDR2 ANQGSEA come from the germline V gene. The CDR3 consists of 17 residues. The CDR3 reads CGLLPYVTGGDTGTQYF. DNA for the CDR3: TGCGGCTTACTCCCATATGTGACAGGGGGGGACACAGGTACACAGTATTTT.

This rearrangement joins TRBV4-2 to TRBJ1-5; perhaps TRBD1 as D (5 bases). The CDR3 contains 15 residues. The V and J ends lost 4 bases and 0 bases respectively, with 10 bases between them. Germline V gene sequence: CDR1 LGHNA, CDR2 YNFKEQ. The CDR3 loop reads CASSRDSRSNQPQHF. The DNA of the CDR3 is TGTGCCAGCAGCCGTGACAGTCGTAGCAATCAGCCCCAGCATTTT.

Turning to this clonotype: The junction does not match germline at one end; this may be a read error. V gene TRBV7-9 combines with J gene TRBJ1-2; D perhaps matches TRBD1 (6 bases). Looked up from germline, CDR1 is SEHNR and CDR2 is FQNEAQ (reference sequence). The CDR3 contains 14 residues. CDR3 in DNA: TGTACCAGCAGCTACAGGGATTCGGGTGTCGGCTACACCTTC. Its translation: CTSSYRDSGVGYTF.

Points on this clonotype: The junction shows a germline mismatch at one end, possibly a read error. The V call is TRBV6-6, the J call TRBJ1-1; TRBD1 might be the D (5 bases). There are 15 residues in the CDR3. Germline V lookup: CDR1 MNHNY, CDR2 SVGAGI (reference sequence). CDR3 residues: CAISYTWGAGGEAFF. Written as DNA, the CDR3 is TGTGCCATCAGTTACACGTGGGGCGCGGGGGGTGAAGCTTTCTTT.

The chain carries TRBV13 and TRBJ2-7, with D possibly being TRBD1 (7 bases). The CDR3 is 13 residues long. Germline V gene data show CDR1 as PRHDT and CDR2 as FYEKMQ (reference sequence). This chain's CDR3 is CASCSTRGDEQYF. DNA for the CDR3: TGTGCTAGCTGCTCAACCAGGGGGGACGAGCAGTACTTC.

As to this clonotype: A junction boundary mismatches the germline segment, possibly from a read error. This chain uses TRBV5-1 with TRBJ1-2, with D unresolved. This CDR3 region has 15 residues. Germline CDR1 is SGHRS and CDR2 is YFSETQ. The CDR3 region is CASSLAGGKGYVYIF. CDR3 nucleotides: TGCGCTAGCAGCTTGGCCGGAGGGAAAGGGTATGTCTACATCTTC.

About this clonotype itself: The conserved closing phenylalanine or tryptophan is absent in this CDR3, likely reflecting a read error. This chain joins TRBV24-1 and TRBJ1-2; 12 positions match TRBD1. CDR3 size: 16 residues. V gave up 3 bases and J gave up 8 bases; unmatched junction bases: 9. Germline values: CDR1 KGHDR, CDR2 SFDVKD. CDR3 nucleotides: TGTGCCACCAGTGATCATTCAGGGACAGGGGGCCGCGGCTACACCATC. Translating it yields CATSDHSGTGGRGYTI.

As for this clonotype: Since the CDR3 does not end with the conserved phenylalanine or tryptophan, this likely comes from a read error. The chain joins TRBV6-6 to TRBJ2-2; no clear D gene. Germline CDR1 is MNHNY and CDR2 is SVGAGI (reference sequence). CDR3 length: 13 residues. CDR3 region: CILRSPNTGELFI. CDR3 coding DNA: TGTATCTTGAGAAGCCCAAACACCGGGGAGCTGTTTATT.

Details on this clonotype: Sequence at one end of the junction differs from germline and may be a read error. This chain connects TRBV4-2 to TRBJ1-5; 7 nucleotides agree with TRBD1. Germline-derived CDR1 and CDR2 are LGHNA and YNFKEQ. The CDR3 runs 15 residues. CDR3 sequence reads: CVSSLQGTVDQPQHF. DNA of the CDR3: TGTGTCAGCAGCCTTCAAGGGACAGTGGATCAGCCCCAACATTTT.

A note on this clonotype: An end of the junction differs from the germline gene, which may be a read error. The CDR3 DNA reads TGCAGTGTCGAGAGGGATTCGAACACTGAAGTTTTCTTT. This gives the protein CSVERDSNTEVFF. This sequence joins TRBV29-1 and TRBJ1-1; D call uncertain. Germline CDR1 and CDR2: SQVTM and ANQGSEA. This CDR3 is 13 amino acids long.

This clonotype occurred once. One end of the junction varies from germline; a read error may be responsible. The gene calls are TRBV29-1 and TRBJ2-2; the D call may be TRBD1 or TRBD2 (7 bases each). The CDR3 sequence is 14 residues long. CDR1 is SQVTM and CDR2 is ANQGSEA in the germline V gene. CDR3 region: CSDDVTGGTGELSF. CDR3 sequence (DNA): TGCAGCGATGACGTAACGGGGGGCACAGGGGAGCTGTCTTTT.

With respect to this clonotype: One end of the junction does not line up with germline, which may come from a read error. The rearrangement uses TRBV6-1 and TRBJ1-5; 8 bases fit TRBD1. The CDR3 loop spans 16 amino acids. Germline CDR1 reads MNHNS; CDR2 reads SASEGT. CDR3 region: CASSDGARQGSQPLHF. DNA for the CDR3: TGTGCCAGCAGTGATGGGGCCCGACAGGGGTCTCAGCCCCTGCATTTT.

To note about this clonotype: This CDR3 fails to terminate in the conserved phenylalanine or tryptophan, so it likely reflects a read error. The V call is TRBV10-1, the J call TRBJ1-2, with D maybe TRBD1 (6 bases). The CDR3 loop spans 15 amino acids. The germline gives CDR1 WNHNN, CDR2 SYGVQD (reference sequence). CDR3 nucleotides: TGCGCCAGCAATGAGTCGACAGGCCAACGCTATGGCTACACCCTC. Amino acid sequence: CASNESTGQRYGYTL.

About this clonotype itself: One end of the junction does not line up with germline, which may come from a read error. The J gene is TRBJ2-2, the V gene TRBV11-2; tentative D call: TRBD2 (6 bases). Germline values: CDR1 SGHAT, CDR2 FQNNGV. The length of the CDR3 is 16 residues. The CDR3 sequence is CASSLVGTGVTGELSF. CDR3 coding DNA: TGTGCCAGCAGCTTAGTGGGCACGGGGGTTACCGGGGAGCTGTCTTTT.